The clone carrying this TCR beta chain has more than one count but fewer than ten. This sample was taken from a study of blood T cells in healthy people across ages. CDR3 length equals 15 residues. CDR1 and CDR2 (germline): SQVTM, ANQGSEA. V was pared by 2 bases and J by 7 bases, with 18 bases between. Combining a sample-barcoded 5' primer with a J-beta primer mix, a second PCR ran for roughly 7 to 12 cycles. MiXCR, applied by TCRdb to the 5' RACE reads, yields one record per CDR3 protein. This sample carries roughly 720,000 distinct CDR3 sequences, 50% to 65% of them seen once, and the ten largest clones take around 41%.

The V gene is TRBV29-1, the J gene TRBJ2-4; the D gene is possibly TRBD2 (7 bases). The TCR comes from a man older than 75 in good health. The material sequenced was blood. The CDR3 protein is CSVERGGPQGNIQYF. The CDR3 DNA reads as TGCAGCGTTGAAAGGGGGGGTCCCCAGGGGAACATTCAGTACTTC. Full variable domain (outside the CDR3, taken from reference TRBV29-1 and TRBJ2-4): SAVISQKPSRDICQRGTSLTIQCQVDSQVTMMFWYRQQPGQSLTLIATANQGSEATYESGFVIDKFPISRPNLTFSTLTVSNMSPEDSSIYLCSVERGGPQGNIQYFGAGTRLSVL.